This T cell receptor (beta chain) is drawn from a study of molecular identifiers for immune sequencing clone quantification. This CDR3 has 13 residues. Germline lookup yields CDR1 SGHRS and CDR2 YFSETQ. With regard to this clonotype: A clone one base away is much larger, so this may be a read error.

Using its own MiXCR run on the PCR reads, TCRdb lists one record per CDR3 protein. The data contain more than 550,000 distinct CDR3 sequences, about 25% of them singletons. The clonotype was recovered from a human donor in good health. Some libraries in this study had Jurkat cell RNA spiked in. Sequenced sample: naive CD8+ T cells from blood, with Jurkat cell RNA spiked in. Documented subset: FACS-sorted CD8+CD4-CCR7+CD45RA+ naive T cells. This rearrangement joins TRBV5-1 to TRBJ1-1; 7 nucleotides agree with TRBD1. The CDR3 sequence is CASGQEGFTETFF. CDR3 nucleotides: TGCGCCAGCGGACAGGAGGGATTCACTGAAACTTTCTTT. Complete variable domain (other parts from reference TRBV5-1 and TRBJ1-1): KAGVTQTPRYLIKTRGQQVTLSCSPISGHRSVSWYQQTPGQGLQFLFEYFSETQRNKGNFPGRFSGRQFSNSRSEMNVSTLELGDSALYLCASGQEGFTETFFGQGTRLTVV.